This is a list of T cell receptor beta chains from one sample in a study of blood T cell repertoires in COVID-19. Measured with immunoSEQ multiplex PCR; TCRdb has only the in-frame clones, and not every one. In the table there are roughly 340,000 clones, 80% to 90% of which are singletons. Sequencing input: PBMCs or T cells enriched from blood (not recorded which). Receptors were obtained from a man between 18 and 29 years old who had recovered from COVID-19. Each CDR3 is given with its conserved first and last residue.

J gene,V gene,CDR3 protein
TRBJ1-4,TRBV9,CASSAPRQGVGEKLFF
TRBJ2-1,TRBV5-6,CASSPTGGRFYNEQFF
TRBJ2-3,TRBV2,CASSETTGTPDTQYF
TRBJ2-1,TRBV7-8,CASSLSGHLNEQFF
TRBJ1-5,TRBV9,CASSDGTNQPQHF
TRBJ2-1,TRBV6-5,CASSYRLAGYNEQFF
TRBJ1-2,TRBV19,CASSLGTDYGYTF
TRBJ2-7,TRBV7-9,CASSLSETGFYSYEQYF
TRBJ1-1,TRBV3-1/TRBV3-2,CASSQVGEFEAFF
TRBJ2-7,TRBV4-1,CASSLRDRSYEQYF
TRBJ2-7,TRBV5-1,CASSFTTGFAYEQYF
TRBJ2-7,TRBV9,CASSVGDGMSSYEQYF
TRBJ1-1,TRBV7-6,CASSPRAAPPTEAFF
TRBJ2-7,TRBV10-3,CAILSEIGLAREGEQYF
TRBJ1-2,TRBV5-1,CASSLGQNYGYTF
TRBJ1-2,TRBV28,CASSSGGNYGYTF
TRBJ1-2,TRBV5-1,CASSSDSGYTF
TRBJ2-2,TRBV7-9,CASSSTGHTGELFF
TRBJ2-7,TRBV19,CASSMEGWNYEQYF
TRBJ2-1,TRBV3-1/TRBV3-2,CASSQGSGVINEQFF
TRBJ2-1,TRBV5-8,CASSIETSVRGWEQFF
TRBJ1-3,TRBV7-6,CASSGGRGPLGGNTIYF
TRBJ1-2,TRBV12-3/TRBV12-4,CASSHRSDGYTF
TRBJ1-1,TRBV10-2,CASRGPGEAFF
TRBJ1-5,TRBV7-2,CASSPQGQLNQPQHF
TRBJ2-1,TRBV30,CAWSGKQGASYNEQFF
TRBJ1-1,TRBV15,CATNQDRARTEAFF
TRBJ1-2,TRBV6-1,CASSEGEGGYYGYTF
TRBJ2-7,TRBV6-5,CASSHIRTGNGEQYF
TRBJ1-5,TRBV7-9,CASSLGQRNQPQHF
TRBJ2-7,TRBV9,CASSAQGAGYEQYF
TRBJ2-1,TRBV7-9,CASSLHGGEQFF
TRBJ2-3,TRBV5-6,CASRPLGAGGDTQYF
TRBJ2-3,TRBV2,CASLAGNADTQYF
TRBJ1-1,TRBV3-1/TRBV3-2,CASSQGRQVKWAFF
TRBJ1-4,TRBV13,CASSPYSQGSTEKLFF
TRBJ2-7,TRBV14,CASSQTLVTGEQYF
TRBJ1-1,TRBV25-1,CASSESNRGLTEAFF
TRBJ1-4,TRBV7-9,CASSFYRGTSATNEKLFF
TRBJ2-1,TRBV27,CASSLGGRGTEQFF
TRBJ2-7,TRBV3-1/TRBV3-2,CASRGTGGPREQYF
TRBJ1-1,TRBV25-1,CASSETGINTEAFF
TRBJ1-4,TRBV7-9,CASSLNEKLFF
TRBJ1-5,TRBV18,CASSPGQGDQPQHF
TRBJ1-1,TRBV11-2,CASSLTGMVETEAFF
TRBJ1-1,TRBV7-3,CASSWEPNTEAFF
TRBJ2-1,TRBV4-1,CASSRGLAGGGEQFF
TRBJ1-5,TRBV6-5,CASSFKGDSQPQHF
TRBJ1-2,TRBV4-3,CASSQRTGAWYGYTF
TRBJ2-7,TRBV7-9,CASSPPGLSYEQYF
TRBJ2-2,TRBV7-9,CASSFPTGTGGPGELFF
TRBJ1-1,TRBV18,CASSPGILQGAGGASDTEAFF
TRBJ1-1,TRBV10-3,CAISDGGGLLGNTEAFF
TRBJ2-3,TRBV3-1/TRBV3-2,CASSQVGVADTQYF